The 8 T cell receptor beta chains below were found in one sample sequenced in a study of blood T cells in healthy people across ages. Sample-barcoded 5' priming and a J-beta primer mix drove a second PCR of about 6 to 11 cycles. Using its own MiXCR run on the 5' RACE reads, TCRdb lists one record per CDR3 protein. The sample yields about 1.4 million distinct CDR3 sequences, approximately 59% seen once. Material for sequencing was blood. These receptors originate from a man younger than 35 in good health.

The chain joins TRBV7-9 to TRBJ1-1; D not resolved. The CDR3 totals 11 residues. Germline V gene lookup returns CDR1 SEHNR and CDR2 FQNEAQ (reference sequence). Trimming removed 8 bases at V and 3 bases at J, with 7 bases between. CDR3 protein: CASGIYTEAFF. The CDR3 DNA follows: TGTGCCAGCGGGATCTACACTGAAGCTTTCTTT.

This clonotype has a single count. The chain combines TRBV29-1 with TRBJ2-2, with D tentatively TRBD2 (6 bases). The CDR3 extends over 15 amino acids. V was pared by 4 bases and J by 1 base, with 13 bases between. The germline V gene has CDR1 SQVTM and CDR2 ANQGSEA. The CDR3 loop is CSVAGVGVNTGELFF. As DNA, the CDR3 is TGCAGCGTTGCGGGAGTGGGAGTGAACACCGGGGAGCTGTTTTTT.

The chain couples TRBV7-2 to TRBJ1-2; 11 bases match TRBD1. CDR1 and CDR2 (germline): SGHTA, FQGNSA. CDR3 size: 16 residues. The junction had 11 bases not matched to a gene; V was cut back by 6 bases and J by 5 bases. As DNA, the CDR3 is TGTGCCAGCAGTTGGGGGGGCGGGACAGGGGGTTATGGCTACACCTTC. The encoded protein is CASSWGGGTGGYGYTF. Filled out from reference TRBV7-2 and TRBJ1-2, the complete variable domain reads GAGVSQSPSNKVTEKGKDVELRCDPISGHTALYWYRQSLGQGLEFLIYFQGNSAPDKSGLPSDRFSAERTGGSVSTLTIQRTQQEDSAVYLCASSWGGGTGGYGYTFGSGTRLTVV.

V gene TRBV4-1 combines with J gene TRBJ2-4; 10 nucleotides match TRBD1. The tail of the sequence fits TRBJ2-7 better, so the J call may be wrong. Looked up from germline, CDR1 is MGHRA and CDR2 is YSYEKL. This CDR3 spans 15 amino acids. The CDR3 sequence is CASSQGQGALYEQYF. DNA of the CDR3: TGCGCCAGCAGCCAAGGACAGGGGGCCCTGTACGAGCAGTACTTC.

The CDR3 is CASSPVVLNYGYTF. The CDR3 coding sequence is TGCGCCAGCAGCCCCGTAGTGTTGAATTATGGCTACACCTTC. The genes are TRBV5-1 and TRBJ1-2, with D hard to call. CDR3 length: 14 residues. V lost 4 bases to trimming and J lost 5 bases, with 15 bases between them. The germline CDR1 and CDR2 sequences are SGHRS and YFSETQ. The full variable domain, completed using reference TRBV5-1 and TRBJ1-2, is KAGVTQTPRYLIKTRGQQVTLSCSPISGHRSVSWYQQTPGQGLQFLFEYFSETQRNKGNFPGRFSGRQFSNSRSEMNVSTLELGDSALYLCASSPVVLNYGYTFGSGTRLTVV.

The rearrangement links TRBV24-1 to TRBJ2-2; 7 bases are shared with TRBD1. Germline assignment: CDR1 KGHDR and CDR2 SFDVKD. V was pared by 5 bases and J by 7 bases, with 6 bases of the junction left unmatched. The CDR3 contains 14 residues. This CDR3 reads CATSVGTAYGELFF. Written as DNA, the CDR3 is TGTGCCACCAGTGTCGGGACAGCTTACGGGGAGCTGTTTTTT.

The chain joins TRBV10-2 to TRBJ2-5; D remains unclear. Germline assignment: CDR1 WSHSY and CDR2 SAAADI. Trimming shortened V by 3 bases and J by 11 bases, and 13 bases separated the two germline ends. The CDR3 totals 12 residues. The chain's CDR3 is CASSEWAFGQYF. For the CDR3, the DNA is TGCGCCAGCAGTGAATGGGCGTTTGGGCAGTACTTC.

The sample holds one count of this clonotype. J is TRBJ2-3 and V is TRBV4-2, with TRBD2 identical over 13 bases. V shed 1 base, J shed 2 bases, and the junction held 24 bases outside the gene matches. This CDR3 has 24 residues. Germline assignment: CDR1 LGHNA and CDR2 YNFKEQ. The CDR3 region is CASSQGGLAGDTNNRRIITDTQYF. CDR3 in DNA: TGTGCCAGCAGCCAAGGCGGACTAGCGGGAGATACTAATAATAGGAGGATTATCACAGATACGCAGTATTTT.